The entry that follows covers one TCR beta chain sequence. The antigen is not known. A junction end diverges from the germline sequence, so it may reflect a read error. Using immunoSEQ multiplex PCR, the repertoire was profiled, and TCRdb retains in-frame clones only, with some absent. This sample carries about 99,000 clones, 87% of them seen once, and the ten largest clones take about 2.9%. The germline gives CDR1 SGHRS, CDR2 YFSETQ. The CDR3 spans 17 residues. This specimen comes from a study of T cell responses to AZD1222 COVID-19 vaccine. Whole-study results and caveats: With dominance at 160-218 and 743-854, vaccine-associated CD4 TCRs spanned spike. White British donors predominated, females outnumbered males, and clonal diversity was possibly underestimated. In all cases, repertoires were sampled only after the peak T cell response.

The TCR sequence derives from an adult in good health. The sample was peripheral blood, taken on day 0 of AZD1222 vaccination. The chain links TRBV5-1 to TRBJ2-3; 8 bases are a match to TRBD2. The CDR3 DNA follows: TGTGCCAGCAGCTTGTGGGGTAGCGGGATACCAACAGATACGCAGTATTTT. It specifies CASSLWGSGIPTDTQYF. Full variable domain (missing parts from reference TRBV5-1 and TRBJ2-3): KAGVTQTPRYLIKTRGQQVTLSCSPISGHRSVSWYQQTPGQGLQFLFEYFSETQRNKGNFPGRFSGRQFSNSRSEMNVSTLELGDSALYLCASSLWGSGIPTDTQYFGPGTRLTVL.